This T cell receptor beta chain was recovered during a study of T cells after yellow fever vaccination (dated by TCRdb to the late 2010s). With regard to the full study: Libraries from fractions with low cell numbers were prepared with the SMART-Seq v4 Ultra Low Input RNA kit. Two healthy male donors made up the cohort, one aged 18 to 29 years and the other aged 30 to 40 years. Bulk TCR alpha and beta repertoires were sequenced longitudinally to track T-cell clones before and after primary and booster YFV17D yellow fever vaccination. Blood samples were taken at several timepoints before and after primary and secondary immunization, and bulk PBMC replicates and cell subsets were isolated.

Looking up the germline V gene (reference sequence) yields CDR1 DFQATT and CDR2 SNEGSKA. Between the V and J ends, shortened by 3 bases and 5 bases respectively, the junction contains 15 bases. The CDR3 holds 14 amino acids from the cysteine to the phenylalanine. Only CDR3 DNA remains: 42 bases, in frame from the first base. Results the study describes overall, beyond this receptor: Only a couple of donors were included in the study, so the extent to which the findings can be generalized is limited. Computational filtering was needed because FACS-sorted repertoires could contain abundant contaminating clonotypes from the bulk population. After the booster, most of the clones that had expanded following primary vaccination were detected again (around 97% of CD4 and roughly nine tenths of CD8), which suggests that memory was broadly maintained. Compared with the primary T-cell response, the secondary T-cell response was weaker but faster, peaking on day 5 rather than day 15. A small share of clonotypes occurred in both CD4 and CD8 compartments, likely arising from convergent recombination.

This clonotype was counted many times. It has no known antigen specificity. No qualities accompany the bases; no much larger clone lies one base away. Sequencing took place on an Illumina NovaSeq 6000. Synthesis of TCR cDNA relied on 5'RACE template switching, a step that introduced a universal primer site along with unique molecular identifiers. Priming of cDNA synthesis was performed from both the TCR alpha and TCR beta constant segments. Libraries were amplified in two PCR steps, with sample barcodes and sequencing adapters added in the second step. Sequencing of libraries was performed on Illumina HiSeq 2500 (2x100 bp) or NovaSeq (2x150 bp). The original methods were these. MIGEC handled demultiplexing of reads and collapsing into UMI consensus sequences, while MiXCR performed V(D)J alignment. Clonotypes responding to the vaccine were identified with edgeR on replicate PBMC samples, with the criteria of FDR below 0.01 and a log2 fold change above 5 up to day 15. Each bulk clonotype was labeled CD4 or CD8 based on which sequenced repertoire, CD4 or CD8, contained the clonotype at higher abundance. The public reads were quality trimmed at Q25 with fastp and then assembled into clones with MiXCR by TCRdb, keeping productive beta chains. Rows are unified per CDR3 protein, each entry keeping the most common DNA and genes. TCRdb assigned the V and J calls; the authors' analysis was not used. The sample table contains around 310,000 distinct CDR3 sequences; only one count was recorded for around 4.4% of them. The top ten constitute approximately 19% of the sample.

In light of the paper, this sample's treatment or condition label describes: live attenuated yellow fever vaccine strain. At each blood-draw timepoint, two biological replicates of bulk PBMCs were collected. PBMCs were isolated from peripheral blood using a standard Ficoll-Paque protocol. RNA was extracted with TriZol from bulk PBMCs, CD4 and CD8 fractions, and dextramer-positive and dextramer-negative fractions. The material sequenced was PBMCs, taken 15 days after the yellow fever booster vaccination. The sequence was collected from a man aged 18 to 29 who received the YFV17D yellow fever vaccine. The chain joins TRBV20-1 to TRBJ2-3; the D segment could be TRBD2, given 7 matching bases. The nucleotides are TGCAGTGCTAGTCGGGGGGCGGTATTAGATACGCAGTATTTT. Its translation is CSASRGAVLDTQYF.